The 22 T cell receptor beta chains below all came from one sample that was sequenced in a study of blood T cell repertoires in COVID-19. Only in-frame clones appear in the TCRdb table, and some are missing; sequencing was by immunoSEQ multiplex PCR. The repertoire holds about 160,000 clones, with around 82% as singletons. Sequencing was performed on peripheral blood. The receptors were sampled from a woman aged 40 to 50 with COVID-19, enrolled during active disease.

V usage is TRBV4-1 and J usage is TRBJ1-6, with D unclear. Germline V lookup: CDR1 MGHRA, CDR2 YSYEKL. The CDR3 is made up of 15 amino acids. Between the trimmed V and J ends, which lost 1 base and 8 bases, there was a span of 12 bases. CDR3 residues: CASSQVPLSHSPLHF. CDR3 in DNA: TGCGCCAGCAGCCAAGTTCCCCTTAGTCATTCACCCCTCCACTTT.

The chain recombines TRBV28 with TRBJ2-1; D unclear. Trimming pared 5 bases from V and 3 bases from J, leaving 5 bases between. The CDR3 is 12 amino acids. Germline CDR1 and CDR2: MDHEN and SYDVKM. The DNA of the CDR3 is TGTGCCAGCAGTACTAACTACAATGAGCAGTTCTTC. This gives the protein CASSTNYNEQFF.

V usage is TRBV19 and J usage is TRBJ2-1, with 8 bases fitting TRBD1. V gave up 3 bases and J gave up 2 bases; unmatched junction bases: 3. Per the germline V gene, CDR1 is LNHDA and CDR2 is SQIVND (reference sequence). The CDR3 extends over 15 amino acids. The CDR3 sequence is CASSIPGQAYNEQFF. In DNA, the CDR3 is TGTGCCAGTAGTATCCCGGGACAGGCCTACAATGAGCAGTTCTTC.

DNA for the CDR3: TGTGCCTGGAGTAGTCCCTCTTCCGGGACCCAGTACTTC. It specifies CAWSSPSSGTQYF. The V and J genes are TRBV30 and TRBJ2-5; D gene uncertain. Germline lookup yields CDR1 GTSNPN and CDR2 SVGIG (reference sequence). V gave up 2 bases and J gave up 7 bases, with 14 bases separating them. The length of the CDR3 is 13 residues.

CDR3 DNA sequence: TGTGCCAGCAGCACGGGACAGGCCGCGAACACTGAAGCTTTCTTT. Amino acid sequence: CASSTGQAANTEAFF. The chain carries TRBV7-3 and TRBJ1-1; TRBD1 matches 8 bases. This CDR3 is built from 15 residues. From germline, CDR1 is SGHTA and CDR2 FQGTGA. The ends lost 5 bases at V and 1 base at J; junction bases unmatched: 6.

This clone was detected only once. The rearrangement links TRBV6-5 to TRBJ1-3, with a possible D match to TRBD1 (6 bases). Trimming left V 6 bases short and J 0 bases short, with 12 bases between. From germline, CDR1 is MNHEY and CDR2 SVGAGI. CDR3 size: 15 residues. The chain's CDR3 is CASRVDRNSGNTIYF. DNA for the CDR3: TGTGCCAGCAGAGTGGACAGAAACTCTGGAAACACCATATATTTT.

The chain uses TRBV19 and TRBJ2-1, with D unresolved. CDR1 and CDR2 (germline): LNHDA, SQIVND (reference sequence). V lost 1 base, J lost 9 bases, and 4 bases lay in between. CDR3 length: 11 amino acids. DNA for the CDR3: TGTGCCAGTAGTATAGCCGGTGAGCAGTTCTTC. It yields the protein CASSIAGEQFF.

J is TRBJ2-2 and V is TRBV5-1; 10 positions agree with TRBD2. J gave up 5 bases and V 1 base, and 17 bases lay outside the gene matches. The CDR3 extends over 20 amino acids. CDR1 and CDR2 (germline): SGHRS, YFSETQ. In DNA, the CDR3 is TGCGCCAGCAGCTTGTTAGGCCTAGCGGGAGTTTTAGGCGTTACCGGGGAGCTGTTTTTT. This sequence encodes CASSLLGLAGVLGVTGELFF.

This clone was seen ten or more times. J is TRBJ1-2 and V is TRBV6-5; TRBD1 is a possible D gene (5 bases). The germline gives CDR1 MNHEY, CDR2 SVGAGI. V was cut by 9 bases and J by 8 bases, with 22 bases left in between. CDR3 size: 14 residues. Here the CDR3 reads CASLQDGPGGGYTF. In DNA form, the CDR3 reads TGTGCCAGTTTACAGGATGGACCGGGAGGGGGCTACACCTTC.

The chain is built from TRBV27 and TRBJ1-6; 7 nucleotides agree with TRBD1. The CDR3 extends over 18 amino acids. The germline CDR1 and CDR2 sequences are MNHEY and SMNVEV (reference sequence). J lost 0 bases, V lost 6 bases, and 11 bases had no gene match. The CDR3 is CASSAGPGQSSYNSPLHF. CDR3 sequence (DNA): TGTGCCAGCAGCGCAGGACCGGGACAGAGCTCCTATAATTCACCCCTCCACTTT.

J is TRBJ2-7 and V is TRBV2; 8 bases agree with TRBD1. The germline gives CDR1 SNHLY, CDR2 FYNNEI. V lost 7 bases, J lost 5 bases, and 4 bases stayed unmatched. There are 12 residues in the CDR3. CDR3 bases: TGTGCCAGCACACAGGGGGAGGACGAGCAGTACTTC. This codes for CASTQGEDEQYF.

This chain links TRBV10-1 with TRBJ2-2, with D maybe TRBD1 (6 bases). The germline gives CDR1 WNHNN, CDR2 SYGVQD (reference sequence). The V and J ends lost 6 bases and 1 base respectively, with 9 bases between them. This CDR3 contains 14 residues. In nucleotides, the CDR3 is TGCGCCAGCAGCCGGGACATGAACACCGGGGAGCTGTTTTTT. Translated, it gives CASSRDMNTGELFF.

The V gene is TRBV19, the J gene TRBJ2-6, with D maybe TRBD1 (6 bases). Germline V gene data show CDR1 as LNHDA and CDR2 as SQIVND (reference sequence). CDR3 size: 18 residues. V lost 5 bases to trimming and J lost 6 bases, with 23 bases between them. This CDR3 reads CASSPPLQGFLEANVLTF. The CDR3 coding sequence is TGTGCCAGTAGTCCTCCTCTACAGGGCTTCCTCGAGGCCAACGTCCTGACTTTC.

This clone was picked up one time. The V gene is TRBV19, the J gene TRBJ2-4; 9 bases map to TRBD2. This CDR3 contains 17 residues. Germline CDR1 reads LNHDA; CDR2 reads SQIVND (reference sequence). V lost 5 bases, J lost 0 bases, and 8 bases stayed unmatched. CDR3: CASSPSGDSLAKNIQYF. CDR3 sequence (DNA): TGTGCCAGTAGTCCTAGCGGGGACTCCTTAGCCAAAAACATTCAGTACTTC.

The CDR3 DNA is TGTGCCAGCAGCCAATCGACCTCGGGACAGCTTTACAATGAGCAGTTCTTC. Amino acids: CASSQSTSGQLYNEQFF. The rearrangement uses TRBV3-1 (or the pseudogene TRBV3-2) and TRBJ2-1, with 7 nucleotides matching TRBD1. Germline trimming cut 2 bases from V and 4 bases from J; bases unmatched to any gene: 11. The germline V gene has CDR1 LGHDT and CDR2 YNNKEL (reference sequence). The CDR3 length is 17 residues.

The rearrangement joins TRBV2 to TRBJ1-2; D gene ambiguous. The V and J ends lost 4 bases and 4 bases respectively, with 10 bases between them. In germline, CDR1 is SNHLY, CDR2 FYNNEI. CDR3 length: 13 residues. CDR3 DNA: TGTGCCAGCAGTGCGGAGTCTGGCTATGGCTACACCTTC. It specifies CASSAESGYGYTF.

Here the CDR3 DNA reads TGTGCCAGCAGCTTGTACTCGTTCCCGAGCTCCTACAATGAGCAGTTCTTC. Amino acid sequence: CASSLYSFPSSYNEQFF. This chain uses TRBV11-2 with TRBJ2-1, with no clear D. The V end was cut by 3 bases, the J end by 0 bases, with 15 bases between. CDR3 length equals 17 residues. Germline V gene data show CDR1 as SGHAT and CDR2 as FQNNGV.

This clone was seen many times. This rearrangement joins TRBV19 to TRBJ2-3; 12 bases align to TRBD1. The ends lost 3 bases at V and 6 bases at J; junction bases unmatched: 4. Germline V gives CDR1 LNHDA, CDR2 SQIVND (reference sequence). The CDR3 loop spans 15 amino acids. The CDR3 here is CASSMGQGAGDTQYF. CDR3 sequence (DNA): TGTGCCAGTAGTATGGGACAGGGGGCAGGGGATACGCAGTATTTT.

The gene calls are TRBV29-1 and TRBJ2-5; TRBD2 aligns across 9 bases. This CDR3 is built from 14 residues. After removal of 3 bases from V and 5 bases from J, the junction contained 7 bases not matched to a gene. The germline gives CDR1 SQVTM, CDR2 ANQGSEA. CDR3 sequence: CSVDPPAGGETQYF. The DNA of the CDR3 is TGCAGCGTTGATCCTCCGGCGGGAGGGGAGACCCAGTACTTC.

Comments on this clone: Other DNA sequences in the sample encode the same CDR3. The gene calls are TRBV4-1 and TRBJ2-3; 8 nucleotides line up with TRBD2. V lost 0 bases, J lost 3 bases, and 8 bases stayed unmatched. This CDR3 has 17 residues. Germline-derived CDR1 and CDR2 are MGHRA and YSYEKL. CDR3 sequence: CASSQEIGREVTDTQYF. In DNA, the CDR3 is TGCGCCAGCAGCCAAGAAATAGGGCGGGAGGTAACAGATACGCAGTATTTT.

The V call is TRBV19, the J call TRBJ2-6; D ambiguous. The CDR3 is made up of 12 amino acids. Trimming took 10 bases from V and 6 from J, leaving 10 bases between them. Germline CDR1 LNHDA, CDR2 SQIVND (reference sequence). This CDR3 reads CATTYLANVLTF. In nucleotides, the CDR3 is TGTGCCACCACCTATTTGGCCAACGTCCTGACTTTC.

The V gene is TRBV7-9, the J gene TRBJ1-5; no firm D call. The CDR3 is 15 residues long. Germline loops: CDR1 SEHNR, CDR2 FQNEAQ (reference sequence). The V end lost 3 bases, the J end lost 0 bases, and 9 bases lay between the germline ends. CDR3 sequence: CASSFEGSSNQPQHF. The CDR3 DNA reads as TGTGCCAGCAGCTTTGAAGGGAGTAGCAATCAGCCCCAGCATTTT.